The rows below give T cell receptor beta chains drawn from one sample of a study of identical twins. TCRdb itself ran the 5' RACE reads through MiXCR, one entry per CDR3 protein. The table shows more than 250,000 distinct CDR3 sequences, with under 9% occurring only once. This sample also belongs to another study, concerning yellow fever vaccine responses in identical twins.

The material sequenced was memory (CD45RO+) T cells sorted from blood. The receptors were sampled from a woman aged 18-29 years in good health. The CDR3 runs from the conserved cysteine through the conserved F or W. A D gene is named only where the DNA matches it firmly. The size entry is marked missing in some rows and otherwise reads once, few, many or a size class.

clone size: few; V gene: TRBV7-2; J gene: TRBJ1-2; D gene: -; CDR3 DNA: TGTGCCAGCAGCTTAAGTCAACGTAACTATGGCTACACCTTC; CDR3 protein: CASSLSQRNYGYTF
clone size: many; V gene: TRBV12-3/TRBV12-4; J gene: TRBJ1-1; D gene: -; CDR3 DNA: TGTGCCAGCAGTCGACAGGAGTACACTGAAGCTTTCTTT; CDR3 protein: CASSRQEYTEAFF
clone size: many; V gene: TRBV18; J gene: TRBJ2-6; D gene: -; CDR3 DNA: TGTGCCAGCTCACCGGACCCTTTCTCTGGGGCCAACGTCCTGACTTTC; CDR3 protein: CASSPDPFSGANVLTF
clone size: few; V gene: TRBV28; J gene: TRBJ1-2; D gene: -; CDR3 DNA: TGTGCCAGCAGCCGATTCTATGGCTACACCTTC; CDR3 protein: CASSRFYGYTF
clone size: -; V gene: TRBV5-5; J gene: TRBJ1-4; D gene: -; CDR3 DNA: TGTGCCAGCAGCTTGGGACGGGCAACTAATGAAAAACTGTTTTTT; CDR3 protein: CASSLGRATNEKLFF
clone size: few; V gene: TRBV19; J gene: TRBJ1-1; D gene: -; CDR3 DNA: TGTGCCAGCCACGGCAGGACTGAAGCTTTCTTT; CDR3 protein: CASHGRTEAFF
clone size: many; V gene: TRBV7-8; J gene: TRBJ2-5; D gene: TRBD1; CDR3 DNA: TGTGCCAGCAGCTTAGAAGGGACAGGGGCCCCGGAGACCCAGTACTTC; CDR3 protein: CASSLEGTGAPETQYF
clone size: -; V gene: TRBV20-1; J gene: TRBJ1-1; D gene: -; CDR3 DNA: TGCAGTGCTAGAGGGCAAGTAACTGAAGCTTTCTTT; CDR3 protein: CSARGQVTEAFF
clone size: -; V gene: TRBV10-3; J gene: TRBJ2-1; D gene: TRBD2; CDR3 DNA: TGTGCCATCAGACTAGCGGGGGAAGAGCAGTTCTTC; CDR3 protein: CAIRLAGEEQFF
clone size: -; V gene: TRBV6-2/TRBV6-3; J gene: TRBJ1-4; D gene: TRBD1; CDR3 DNA: TGTGCCAGCAGTCAACGACAGGGTGAAAATGAAAAACTGTTTTTT; CDR3 protein: CASSQRQGENEKLFF
clone size: few; V gene: TRBV6-1; J gene: TRBJ2-1; D gene: -; CDR3 DNA: TGTGCCAGCAGTGAAGCGGGTAATGAGCAGTTCTTC; CDR3 protein: CASSEAGNEQFF
clone size: -; V gene: TRBV20-1; J gene: TRBJ2-7; D gene: -; CDR3 DNA: TGCAGTGCTAGAGGCGGATCGGACTACGAGCAGTACTTC; CDR3 protein: CSARGGSDYEQYF
clone size: few; V gene: TRBV20-1; J gene: TRBJ2-3; D gene: TRBD2; CDR3 DNA: TGCAGTGCCCCCGGACTAGCGGGGATTAGCACAGATACGCAGTATTTT; CDR3 protein: CSAPGLAGISTDTQYF
clone size: -; V gene: TRBV20-1; J gene: TRBJ2-1; D gene: -; CDR3 DNA: TGCAGTGCTCCCCTGCATCGAGGGTCCTACAATGAGCAGTTCTTC; CDR3 protein: CSAPLHRGSYNEQFF
clone size: -; V gene: TRBV13; J gene: TRBJ2-3; D gene: -; CDR3 DNA: TGTGCCAGCAGCCGCCCAGAAACAGATACGCAGTATTTT; CDR3 protein: CASSRPETDTQYF
clone size: few; V gene: TRBV7-9; J gene: TRBJ1-4; D gene: -; CDR3 DNA: TGTGCCAGCAGCTTAGCGGGGCCGGGAACGCGTGAAAAACTGTTTTTT; CDR3 protein: CASSLAGPGTREKLFF
clone size: -; V gene: TRBV15; J gene: TRBJ1-1; D gene: -; CDR3 DNA: TGTGCCACCAGCAGAGCCTTGAACACTGAAGCTTTCTTT; CDR3 protein: CATSRALNTEAFF
clone size: few; V gene: TRBV5-6; J gene: TRBJ2-2; D gene: -; CDR3 DNA: TGTGCCAGCAGCTTCTATACTAAAAACACCGGGGAGCTGTTTTTT; CDR3 protein: CASSFYTKNTGELFF
clone size: few; V gene: TRBV20-1; J gene: TRBJ2-1; D gene: -; CDR3 DNA: TGCAGTGCTAGTACGCAGCGGAGCTACAATGAGCAGTTCTTC; CDR3 protein: CSASTQRSYNEQFF
clone size: many; V gene: TRBV5-1; J gene: TRBJ1-1; D gene: TRBD1; CDR3 DNA: TGCGCCAGCAGCCAACAGGGGTTGAACACTGAAGCTTTCTTT; CDR3 protein: CASSQQGLNTEAFF
clone size: -; V gene: TRBV28; J gene: TRBJ2-1; D gene: -; CDR3 DNA: TGTGCCAGCACACTCGACCACAATGAGCAGTTCTTC; CDR3 protein: CASTLDHNEQFF
clone size: few; V gene: TRBV12-3/TRBV12-4; J gene: TRBJ1-2; D gene: -; CDR3 DNA: TGTGCCAGCAGTCCGACCTCAGGGTATGGCTACACCTTC; CDR3 protein: CASSPTSGYGYTF
clone size: many; V gene: TRBV7-9; J gene: TRBJ1-1; D gene: -; CDR3 DNA: TGTGCCAGCAGCTTACTCCAGGGAGCCTTAAACACTGAAGCTTTCTTT; CDR3 protein: CASSLLQGALNTEAFF
clone size: many; V gene: TRBV25-1; J gene: TRBJ1-2; D gene: -; CDR3 DNA: TGTGCCAGCAGTGACCCGAACATCTATGGCTACACCTTC; CDR3 protein: CASSDPNIYGYTF
clone size: -; V gene: TRBV28; J gene: TRBJ2-3; D gene: TRBD2; CDR3 DNA: TGTGCCAGCAGTCACTTACCCTTCGGGACTAGCGTAGATTCTAGCACAGATACGCAGTATTTT; CDR3 protein: CASSHLPFGTSVDSSTDTQYF
clone size: -; V gene: TRBV19; J gene: TRBJ2-2; D gene: -; CDR3 DNA: TGTGCCAGTAGTGGGTGGAGTTTTAACACCGGGGAGCTGTTTTTT; CDR3 protein: CASSGWSFNTGELFF
clone size: -; V gene: TRBV12-3/TRBV12-4; J gene: TRBJ1-3; D gene: TRBD1; CDR3 DNA: TGTGCCAGCAGTTTTGGGACAGCTGGAAACACCATATATTTT; CDR3 protein: CASSFGTAGNTIYF
clone size: many; V gene: TRBV5-1; J gene: TRBJ2-2; D gene: TRBD1; CDR3 DNA: TGCGCCAGCAGCCTCCGGGACAGTTTCAACACCGGGGAGCTGTTTTTT; CDR3 protein: CASSLRDSFNTGELFF
clone size: few; V gene: TRBV18; J gene: TRBJ2-2; D gene: -; CDR3 DNA: TGTGCCAGCTCACCGCCGACAGTAACGAACACCGGGGAGCTGTTTTTT; CDR3 protein: CASSPPTVTNTGELFF